Presented here are 21 T cell receptor beta chains from one specimen sequenced in a study of regulatory T cells in long-lasting Graves disease. iRepertoire HTBI primers and Arm-PCR of CDR3 regions built TCR beta libraries. TCRdb re-derived calls from the multiplex PCR reads in MiXCR, one entry per CDR3 protein. The sample has about 560,000 distinct CDR3 sequences; roughly 15% are singletons. Time point specified: newly diagnosed GD, antithyroid drugs for less than 3 months. The TCR library used RNA extracted from PBMCs. The same data also contributed to another study, on T cells in Graves' hyperthyroidism and ophthalmopathy.

Sample: peripheral blood mononuclear cells (PBMCs), taken at new diagnosis, from a patient treated with antithyroid drugs. These receptors were obtained from a man aged 18 to 29 with Graves disease.

This clonotype has only a few counts. A much larger clone sits a single nucleotide away, making a read error possible. The V gene is TRBV6-2 or TRBV6-3, the J gene TRBJ2-7; 7 bases fit TRBD1. V dropped 5 bases and J dropped 3; count of bases not matched to a gene: 4. Germline V gene sequence: CDR1 MNHEY, CDR2 SVGEGT. The CDR3 runs to 13 residues. The CDR3 DNA reads TGTGCCAGCAGTCCGGACAGGAGCTACGAGCAGTACTTC. Amino acids: CASSPDRSYEQYF.

V gene TRBV7-6 combines with J gene TRBJ1-3; the D is unclear. Germline CDR1 is SGHVS and CDR2 is FNYEAQ. The V gene lost 5 bases and the J gene lost 8 bases, with 10 bases spanning the gap. The CDR3 contains 12 residues. In DNA, the CDR3 is TGTGCCAGCAGCCCTGGAACCTACACCATATATTTT. It translates to CASSPGTYTIYF.

The table lists this clonotype with many counts. The J gene is TRBJ2-1, the V gene TRBV27; 11 bases map to TRBD2. CDR1 is MNHEY, CDR2 SMNVEV, per germline (reference sequence). This CDR3 is 16 amino acids long. With V trimmed by 3 bases and J by 4 bases, 5 bases remained unmatched. In DNA form, the CDR3 reads TGTGCCAGCAGTTTGTCTAGCGGGAGGACGTACAATGAGCAGTTCTTC. The encoded protein is CASSLSSGRTYNEQFF.

The chain is built from TRBV5-6 and TRBJ1-3; tentatively, D is TRBD1 (6 bases). Germline V CDR1 and CDR2: SGHDT, YYEEEE. CDR3 size: 12 residues. V lost 4 bases, J lost 6 bases, and 8 bases lay in between. The CDR3 loop reads CASSPGQNTIYF. The CDR3 nucleotides are TGTGCCAGCAGCCCGGGACAAAACACCATATATTTT. The entire variable domain, with the rest obtained from reference TRBV5-6 and TRBJ1-3, is as follows: DAGVTQSPTHLIKTRGQQVTLRCSPKSGHDTVSWYQQALGQGPQFIFQYYEEEERQRGNFPDRFSGHQFPNYSSELNVNALLLGDSALYLCASSPGQNTIYFGEGSWLTVV.

In its sample, this clonotype was seen a few times. This clone may be a read error of a much larger clone one base away. This chain uses TRBV28 with TRBJ2-1, with 8 bases that match TRBD2. Unmatched junction bases numbered 7, after V lost 6 bases and J lost 0 bases. Germline CDR1 is MDHEN and CDR2 is SYDVKM. This CDR3 region has 16 residues. This CDR3 is CASRPFSGNSYNEQFF. CDR3 bases: TGTGCCAGCAGACCCTTTAGCGGGAACTCCTACAATGAGCAGTTCTTC.

The table lists this clonotype with many counts. The chain joins TRBV10-3 to TRBJ2-5; the match to TRBD2 covers 10 bases. This CDR3 region has 16 residues. Trimming at V came to 0 bases and at J to 5 bases, leaving 6 bases not matched to a gene. The germline V gene encodes CDR1 ENHRY and CDR2 SYGVKD. CDR3 protein: CAISESGAGGGETQYF. CDR3 sequence (DNA): TGTGCCATCAGTGAGTCCGGAGCGGGAGGGGGTGAGACCCAGTACTTC.

Many counts were recorded for this clonotype. V usage is TRBV12-3 or TRBV12-4 and J usage is TRBJ2-1; TRBD1 is a possible D gene (6 bases). The J call may be wrong; the DNA end is better matched by TRBJ2-5. The length of the CDR3 is 17 residues. Here the CDR3 reads CASTSQGKDEIMETQYF. The CDR3 DNA reads TGTGCCAGCACTTCGCAGGGGAAGGACGAAATTATGGAGACCCAGTACTTC.

This clonotype was seen at least ten times. The V gene is TRBV11-2, the J gene TRBJ2-5; no reliable D call. The germline V and J ends were trimmed by 0 bases and 6 bases, with 5 bases remaining between them. The CDR3 has 12 residues. Germline V gene lookup returns CDR1 SGHAT and CDR2 FQNNGV. Written as DNA, the CDR3 is TGTGCCAGCAGCTTAGAGGGAAAGACCCAGTACTTC. Protein sequence: CASSLEGKTQYF.

This clonotype came up many times. CDR3 amino acids: CASSAWTSGRVSYEQYF. DNA for the CDR3: TGTGCCAGCAGTGCTTGGACTAGCGGGAGGGTTTCCTACGAGCAGTACTTC. The chain recombines TRBV2 with TRBJ2-7; 15 bases fit TRBD2. CDR3 length equals 17 residues. Unmatched junction bases numbered 5, after V lost 4 bases and J lost 1 base. Germline assignment: CDR1 SNHLY and CDR2 FYNNEI.

The sample holds many counts of this clonotype. V usage is TRBV28 and J usage is TRBJ2-1, with D tentatively TRBD2 (6 bases). CDR1 is MDHEN and CDR2 is SYDVKM in the germline V gene. The CDR3 length is 14 residues. Trimming removed 4 bases from V and 0 bases from J, with 7 bases in between. The CDR3 DNA follows: TGTGCCAGCAGTTGGGAGGACTCCTACAATGAGCAGTTCTTC. Amino acids: CASSWEDSYNEQFF. Based on the CDR3 plus reference TRBV28 and TRBJ2-1, the full variable domain is DVKVTQSSRYLVKRTGEKVFLECVQDMDHENMFWYRQDPGLGLRLIYFSYDVKMKEKGDIPEGYSVSREKKERFSLILESASTNQTSMYLCASSWEDSYNEQFFGPGTRLTVL.

This clonotype was counted many times. The chain links TRBV2 to TRBJ2-1, with D perhaps matching TRBD1 (6 bases). CDR1 and CDR2 from the germline V gene are SNHLY and FYNNEI. This CDR3 region has 14 residues. The V end was cut by 7 bases, the J end by 8 bases, with 18 bases between. The CDR3 region has the DNA TGTGCCAGCAACTCACAGGGCCTAGGCGATGAGCAGTTCTTC. It specifies CASNSQGLGDEQFF.

This clonotype was picked up many times. J is TRBJ2-7 and V is TRBV12-3 or TRBV12-4; D is undetermined. Trimming stripped 7 bases from V and 6 bases from J, with 16 bases between. This CDR3 has 13 residues. The CDR3 coding sequence is TGTGCCAGCAACCCTGGTGGAGTGGGCGAGCAGTACTTC. Protein sequence: CASNPGGVGEQYF.

The chain couples TRBV9 to TRBJ2-1; TRBD2 is a possible D gene (5 bases). In germline, CDR1 is SGDLS, CDR2 YYNGEE. The CDR3 covers 17 residues. V was trimmed by 3 bases and J by 6 bases, leaving 22 bases between them. The CDR3 bases are TGTGCCAGCAGCGCCCAACCCTTTGCGGGCTTGGGCAATGAGCAGTTCTTC. As protein: CASSAQPFAGLGNEQFF.

At least ten counts were recorded for this clonotype. V usage is TRBV6-1 and J usage is TRBJ1-1; D not certain. Germline V gives CDR1 MNHNS, CDR2 SASEGT. V was cut by 6 bases and J by 0 bases, with 8 bases left in between. The CDR3 has 13 amino acids. This CDR3 reads CASSTRLNTEAFF. CDR3 DNA: TGTGCCAGCAGCACTCGCCTGAACACTGAAGCTTTCTTT.

The sample holds many counts of this clonotype. The gene calls are TRBV20-1 and TRBJ2-2; perhaps TRBD1 as D (5 bases). Per the germline V gene, CDR1 is DFQATT and CDR2 is SNEGSKA (reference sequence). The germline V and J ends were trimmed by 3 bases and 5 bases, with 13 bases remaining between them. CDR3 length equals 14 residues. CDR3: CSARRQGWTGELFF. CDR3 bases: TGCAGTGCTAGGCGGCAGGGTTGGACCGGGGAGCTGTTTTTT.

The sample holds a few counts of this clonotype. CDR3 loop: CSARITGSLSSYEQYF. CDR3 DNA: TGCAGTGCTAGGATCACCGGGAGCCTAAGCTCCTACGAGCAGTACTTC. The V and J genes are TRBV20-1 and TRBJ2-7, with TRBD2 as a possible D gene (6 bases). CDR1 and CDR2 (germline): DFQATT, SNEGSKA (reference sequence). The CDR3 consists of 16 residues. The germline V and J ends were trimmed by 3 bases and 0 bases, with 18 bases remaining between them.

The chain employs TRBV28 and TRBJ1-6; TRBD1 might be the D (6 bases). CDR1 and CDR2 (germline): MDHEN, SYDVKM. V lost 2 bases and J 8 bases, leaving 13 bases between the germline ends. The CDR3 is 15 amino acids. CDR3 bases: TGTGCCAGCAGTTTACCCAGGGGAGAGGATTCACCCCTCCACTTT. Amino acids: CASSLPRGEDSPLHF. Combining the CDR3 with reference TRBV28 and TRBJ1-6 gives the whole variable domain DVKVTQSSRYLVKRTGEKVFLECVQDMDHENMFWYRQDPGLGLRLIYFSYDVKMKEKGDIPEGYSVSREKKERFSLILESASTNQTSMYLCASSLPRGEDSPLHFGNGTRLTVT.

This clonotype was observed at least ten times. V is TRBV5-1 and J is TRBJ1-1, with D tentatively TRBD1 (6 bases). The V end was cut by 4 bases, the J end by 4 bases, with 14 bases between. Germline V lookup: CDR1 SGHRS, CDR2 YFSETQ. This CDR3 is 14 amino acids long. The CDR3 DNA reads as TGCGCCAGCAGCGACCACAGGGTCGGCACTGAAGCTTTCTTT. Its translation: CASSDHRVGTEAFF.

The table lists this clonotype with many counts. V gene TRBV20-1 combines with J gene TRBJ2-4; 10 positions match TRBD1. The junction had 12 bases not matched to a gene; V was cut back by 5 bases and J by 11 bases. This CDR3 comprises 14 residues. Germline loops: CDR1 DFQATT, CDR2 SNEGSKA (reference sequence). CDR3 DNA: TGCAGTGCTCCCGGGACAGGGGATTTCCGCGTTCAGTACTTC. The encoded protein is CSAPGTGDFRVQYF.

This clonotype came up a few times. The V call is TRBV5-1, the J call TRBJ2-7, with TRBD2 matching over 8 bases. CDR3 length equals 17 residues. The germline V gene encodes CDR1 SGHRS and CDR2 YFSETQ. V was clipped by 4 bases and J by 1 base; unmatched bases: 13. This chain's CDR3 is CASSREPAGDSSYEQYF. DNA of the CDR3: TGCGCCAGCAGCCGGGAGCCAGCGGGAGATTCATCCTACGAGCAGTACTTC.

There are many counts of this clonotype. The chain recombines TRBV7-9 with TRBJ2-7; possible D gene TRBD2, 6 bases. This CDR3 has 14 amino acids. CDR1 and CDR2 (germline): SEHNR, FQNEAQ (reference sequence). The V end was cut by 2 bases, the J end by 5 bases, with 13 bases between. The CDR3, as DNA: TGTGCCAGCAGCTTAAAGAGGGCGGGGAACGAGCAGTACTTC. This gives the protein CASSLKRAGNEQYF.